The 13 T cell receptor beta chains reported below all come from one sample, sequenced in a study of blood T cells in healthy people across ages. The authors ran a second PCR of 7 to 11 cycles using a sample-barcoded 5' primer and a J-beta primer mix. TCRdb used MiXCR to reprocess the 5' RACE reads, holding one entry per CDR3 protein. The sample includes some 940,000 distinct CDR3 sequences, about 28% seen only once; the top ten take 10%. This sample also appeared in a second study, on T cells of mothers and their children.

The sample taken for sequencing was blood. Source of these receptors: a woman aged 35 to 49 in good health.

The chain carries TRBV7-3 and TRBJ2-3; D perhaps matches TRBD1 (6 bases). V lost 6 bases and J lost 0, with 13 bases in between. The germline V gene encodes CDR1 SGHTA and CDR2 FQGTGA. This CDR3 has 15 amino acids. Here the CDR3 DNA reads TGTGCCAGCAGTCCTCTGGGACACAGCACAGATACGCAGTATTTT. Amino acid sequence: CASSPLGHSTDTQYF.

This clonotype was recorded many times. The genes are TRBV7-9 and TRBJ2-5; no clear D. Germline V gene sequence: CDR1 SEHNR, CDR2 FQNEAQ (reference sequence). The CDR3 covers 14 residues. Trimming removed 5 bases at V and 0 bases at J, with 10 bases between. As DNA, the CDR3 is TGTGCCAGCAGCCCAGAGAAGTACCAAGAGACCCAGTACTTC. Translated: CASSPEKYQETQYF.

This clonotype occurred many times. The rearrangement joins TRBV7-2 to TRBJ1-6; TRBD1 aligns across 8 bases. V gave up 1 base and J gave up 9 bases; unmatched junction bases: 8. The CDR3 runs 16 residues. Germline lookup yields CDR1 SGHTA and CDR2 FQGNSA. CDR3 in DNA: TGTGCCAGCAGCTTAGGAGGGCAGGGGGCGCGTTCACCCCTCCACTTT. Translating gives CASSLGGQGARSPLHF.

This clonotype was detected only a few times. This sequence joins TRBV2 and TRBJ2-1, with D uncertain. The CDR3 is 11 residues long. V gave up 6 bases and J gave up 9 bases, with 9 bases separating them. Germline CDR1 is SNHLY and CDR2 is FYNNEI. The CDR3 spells CASREMGEQFF. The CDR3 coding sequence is TGTGCCAGCAGAGAAATGGGTGAGCAGTTCTTC.

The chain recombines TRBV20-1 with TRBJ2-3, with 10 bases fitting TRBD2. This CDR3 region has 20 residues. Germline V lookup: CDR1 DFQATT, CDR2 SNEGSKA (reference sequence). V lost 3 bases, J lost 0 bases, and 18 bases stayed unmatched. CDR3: CSASRVHRASGGISTDTQYF. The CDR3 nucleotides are TGCAGTGCTAGTAGGGTCCATAGGGCTAGCGGGGGAATAAGCACAGATACGCAGTATTTT.

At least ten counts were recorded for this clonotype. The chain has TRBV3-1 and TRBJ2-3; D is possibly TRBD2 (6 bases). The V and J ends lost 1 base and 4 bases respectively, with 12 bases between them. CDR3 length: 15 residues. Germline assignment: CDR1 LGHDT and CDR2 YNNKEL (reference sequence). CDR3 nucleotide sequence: TGTGCCAGCAGCCAAGCCACCTGGAGGGCAGATACGCAGTATTTT. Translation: CASSQATWRADTQYF.

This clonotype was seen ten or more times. CDR3 in amino acids: CASSLGLAGEQYF. DNA for the CDR3: TGTGCCAGCAGCTTGGGACTAGCGGGCGAGCAGTACTTC. The chain recombines TRBV7-2 with TRBJ2-7; 12 bases align to TRBD2. With 3 bases clipped from V and 6 bases from J, the junction kept 0 bases outside the gene matches. Germline CDR1 and CDR2: SGHTA and FQGNSA. The CDR3 length is 13 residues.

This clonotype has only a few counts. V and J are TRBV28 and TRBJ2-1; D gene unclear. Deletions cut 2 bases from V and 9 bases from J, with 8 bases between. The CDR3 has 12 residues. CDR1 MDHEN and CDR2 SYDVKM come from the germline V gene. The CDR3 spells CASSLKMGEQFF. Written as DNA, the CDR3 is TGTGCCAGCAGTTTAAAAATGGGTGAGCAGTTCTTC.

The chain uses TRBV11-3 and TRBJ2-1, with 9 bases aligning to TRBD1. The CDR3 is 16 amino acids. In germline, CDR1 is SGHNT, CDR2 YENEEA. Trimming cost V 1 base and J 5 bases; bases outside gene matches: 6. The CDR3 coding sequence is TGTGCCAGCAGCTTAGGGGGGACAGGGTCCCACAATGAGCAGTTCTTC. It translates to CASSLGGTGSHNEQFF.

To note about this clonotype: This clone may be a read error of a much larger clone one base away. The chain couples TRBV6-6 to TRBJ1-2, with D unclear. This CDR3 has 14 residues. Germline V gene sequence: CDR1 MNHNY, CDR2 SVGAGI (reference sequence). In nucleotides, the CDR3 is TGTGTCAGCGGGCGACCAGCTGAAGTCTATGGCTACACCTTC. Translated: CVSGRPAEVYGYTF.

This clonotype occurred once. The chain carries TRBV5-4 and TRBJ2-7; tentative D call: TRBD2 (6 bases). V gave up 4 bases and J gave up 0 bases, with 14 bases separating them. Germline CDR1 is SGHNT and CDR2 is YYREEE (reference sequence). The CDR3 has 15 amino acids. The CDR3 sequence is CASSPAGRSSYEQYF. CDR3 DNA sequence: TGTGCCAGCAGCCCGGCAGGGAGGAGCTCCTACGAGCAGTACTTC.

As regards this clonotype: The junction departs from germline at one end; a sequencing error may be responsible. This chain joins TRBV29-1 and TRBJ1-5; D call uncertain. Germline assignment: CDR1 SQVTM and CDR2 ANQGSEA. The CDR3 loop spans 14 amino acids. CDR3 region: CSVSSGAGNQPQQF. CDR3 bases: TGCAGCGTGTCCAGTGGCGCGGGGAATCAGCCCCAGCAGTTT.

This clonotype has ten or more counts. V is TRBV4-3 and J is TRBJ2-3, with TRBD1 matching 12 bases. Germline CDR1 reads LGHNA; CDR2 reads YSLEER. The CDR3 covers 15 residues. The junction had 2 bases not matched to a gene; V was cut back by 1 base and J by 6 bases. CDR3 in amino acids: CASSQGDRGHDTQYF. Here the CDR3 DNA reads TGCGCCAGCAGCCAAGGGGACAGGGGGCATGATACGCAGTATTTT.